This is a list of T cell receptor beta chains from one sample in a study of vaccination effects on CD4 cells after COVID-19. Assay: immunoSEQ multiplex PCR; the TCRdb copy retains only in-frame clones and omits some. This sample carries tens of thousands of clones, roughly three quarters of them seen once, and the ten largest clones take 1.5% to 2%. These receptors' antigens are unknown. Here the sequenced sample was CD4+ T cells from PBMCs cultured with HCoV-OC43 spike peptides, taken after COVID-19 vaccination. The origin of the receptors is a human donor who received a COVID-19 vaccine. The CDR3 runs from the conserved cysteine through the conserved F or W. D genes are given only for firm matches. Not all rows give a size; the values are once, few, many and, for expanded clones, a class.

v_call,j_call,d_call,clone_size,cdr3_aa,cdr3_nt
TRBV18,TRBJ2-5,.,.,CASSGIRETQYF,TGTGCCAGCTCAGGAATCCGGGAGACCCAGTACTTC
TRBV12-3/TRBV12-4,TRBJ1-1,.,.,CASRLQNTEAFF,TGTGCCAGCAGACTACAGAACACTGAAGCTTTCTTT
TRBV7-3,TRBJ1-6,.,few,CASSPGDRSPLHF,TGTGCCAGCAGCCCCGGTGACCGGTCACCCCTCCACTTT
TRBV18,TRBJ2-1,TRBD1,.,CASSRDRADNEQFF,TGTGCCAGCTCACGCGACAGGGCCGACAATGAGCAGTTCTTC
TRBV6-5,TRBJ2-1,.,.,CASSFSGVYNEQFF,TGTGCCAGCAGTTTTAGCGGAGTTTACAATGAGCAGTTCTTC
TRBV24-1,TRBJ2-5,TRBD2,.,CATWTGGQWYQETQYF,TGTGCCACTTGGACGGGGGGGCAGTGGTACCAAGAGACCCAGTACTTC
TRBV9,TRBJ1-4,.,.,CASSPGLGGPTNEKLFF,TGTGCCAGCAGCCCCGGGTTGGGGGGACCAACTAATGAAAAACTGTTTTTT
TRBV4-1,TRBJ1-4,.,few,CASSQRDRSGEKLFF,TGCGCCAGCAGCCAGAGAGACAGGTCTGGCGAAAAACTGTTTTTT
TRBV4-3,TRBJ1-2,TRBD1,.,CASSSQTGQNYGYTF,TGCGCCAGCAGCTCGCAGACAGGGCAGAACTATGGCTACACCTTC
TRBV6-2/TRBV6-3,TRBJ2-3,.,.,CASSRQPQTDTQYF,TGTGCCAGCAGTCGACAGCCCCAAACAGATACGCAGTATTTT
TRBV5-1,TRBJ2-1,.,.,CASSRVRPLMDEQFF,TGCGCCAGCAGCCGCGTACGGCCCCTTATGGATGAGCAGTTCTTC
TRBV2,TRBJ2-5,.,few,CASSGAGDMETQYF,TGTGCCAGCAGTGGGGCAGGGGATATGGAGACCCAGTACTTC
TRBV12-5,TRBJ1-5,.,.,CASGNEGQPQHF,TGTGCTAGTGGGAACGAAGGTCAGCCCCAGCATTTT
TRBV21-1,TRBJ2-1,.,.,CASSSRGDSPNPPGQFF,TGTGCCAGCAGCTCAAGGGGGGACAGCCCAAATCCTCCTGGGCAGTTCTTC
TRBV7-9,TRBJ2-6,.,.,CIGGTLPSGANVLTF,TGCATAGGGGGGACGCTCCCCTCTGGGGCCAACGTCCTGACTTTC
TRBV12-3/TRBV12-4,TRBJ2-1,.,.,CASRGSTYNEQFF,TGTGCCAGCAGGGGGTCCACCTACAATGAGCAGTTCTTC
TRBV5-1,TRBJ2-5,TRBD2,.,CASSLLAGVYQETQYF,TGCGCCAGCAGCCTACTAGCGGGGGTCTATCAAGAGACCCAGTACTTC
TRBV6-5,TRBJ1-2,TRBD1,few,CASTRDRVDYDGYTF,TGTGCCAGCACCCGGGACAGGGTGGATTACGATGGCTACACCTTC
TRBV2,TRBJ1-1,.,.,CASSARQNTEAFF,TGTGCCAGCAGTGCGAGGCAGAACACTGAAGCTTTCTTT
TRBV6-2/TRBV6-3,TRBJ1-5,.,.,CASSYSGARRNQPQHF,TGTGCCAGCAGTTACTCGGGGGCAAGGCGCAATCAGCCCCAGCATTTT
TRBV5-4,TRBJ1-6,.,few,CASSSPNSPLHF,TGTGCCAGCAGCTCTCCGAATTCACCCCTCCACTTT
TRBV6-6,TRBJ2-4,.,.,CASSYQGWNIQYF,TGTGCCAGCAGTTATCAGGGTTGGAACATTCAGTACTTC
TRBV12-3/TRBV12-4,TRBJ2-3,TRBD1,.,CAGQGSSADTQYF,TGCGCGGGACAGGGGTCCTCAGCAGATACGCAGTATTTT
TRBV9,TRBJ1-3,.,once,CASSDRVDTIYF,TGTGCCAGCAGCGACAGGGTGGACACCATATATTTT
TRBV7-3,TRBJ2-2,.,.,CASSDGQPTGELFF,TGTGCCAGCAGCGATGGACAGCCCACCGGGGAGCTGTTTTTT
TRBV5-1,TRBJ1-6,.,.,CASRRTLGGDSPLHF,TGCGCCAGCAGACGGACCCTCGGCGGCGATTCACCCCTCCACTTT
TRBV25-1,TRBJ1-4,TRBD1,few,CASSATDRATNEKLFF,TGTGCCAGCAGTGCCACGGACAGGGCAACTAATGAAAAACTGTTTTTT
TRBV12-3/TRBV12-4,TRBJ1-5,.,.,CATSSSNQPQHF,TGTGCCACCTCATCTAGCAATCAGCCCCAGCATTTT